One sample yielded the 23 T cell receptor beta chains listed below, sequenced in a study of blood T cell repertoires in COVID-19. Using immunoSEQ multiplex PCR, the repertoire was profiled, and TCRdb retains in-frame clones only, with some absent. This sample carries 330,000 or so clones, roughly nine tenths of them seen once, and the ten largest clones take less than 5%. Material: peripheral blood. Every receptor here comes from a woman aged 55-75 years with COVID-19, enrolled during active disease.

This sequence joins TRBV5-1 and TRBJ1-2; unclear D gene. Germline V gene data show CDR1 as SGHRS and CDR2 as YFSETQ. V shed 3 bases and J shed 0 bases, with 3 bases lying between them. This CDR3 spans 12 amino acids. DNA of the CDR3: TGCGCCAGCAGCTCTCCTAACTATGGCTACACCTTC. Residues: CASSSPNYGYTF.

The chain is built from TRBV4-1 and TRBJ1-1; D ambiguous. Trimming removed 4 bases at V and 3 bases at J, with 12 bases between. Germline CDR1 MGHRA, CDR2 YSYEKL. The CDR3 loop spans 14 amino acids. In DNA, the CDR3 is TGCGCCAGCAGCCCCCATCCTACCGACACTGAAGCTTTCTTT. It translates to CASSPHPTDTEAFF.

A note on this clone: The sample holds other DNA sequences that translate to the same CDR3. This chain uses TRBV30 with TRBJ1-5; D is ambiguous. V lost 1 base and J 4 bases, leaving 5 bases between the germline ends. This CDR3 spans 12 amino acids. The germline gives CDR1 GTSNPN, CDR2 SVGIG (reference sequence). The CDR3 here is CAWSGGNQPQHF. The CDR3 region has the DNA TGTGCCTGGAGTGGAGGGAATCAGCCCCAGCATTTT.

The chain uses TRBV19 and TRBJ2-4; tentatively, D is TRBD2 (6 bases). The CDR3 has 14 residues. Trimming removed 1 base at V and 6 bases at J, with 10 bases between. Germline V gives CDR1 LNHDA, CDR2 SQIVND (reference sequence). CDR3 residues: CASSIGTGGNIQYF. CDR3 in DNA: TGTGCCAGTAGTATAGGAACCGGGGGAAACATTCAGTACTTC.

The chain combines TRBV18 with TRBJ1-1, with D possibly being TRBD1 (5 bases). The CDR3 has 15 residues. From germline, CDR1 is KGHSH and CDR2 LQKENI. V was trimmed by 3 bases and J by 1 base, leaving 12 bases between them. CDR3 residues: CASSPGRVENTEAFF. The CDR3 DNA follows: TGTGCCAGCTCACCGGGCAGGGTGGAGAACACTGAAGCTTTCTTT.

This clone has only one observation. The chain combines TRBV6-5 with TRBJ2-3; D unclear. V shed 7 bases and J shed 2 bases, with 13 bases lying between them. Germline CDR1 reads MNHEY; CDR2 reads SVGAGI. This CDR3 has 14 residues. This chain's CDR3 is CASTYGGATDTQYF. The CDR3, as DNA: TGTGCCAGCACTTATGGCGGAGCCACAGATACGCAGTATTTT.

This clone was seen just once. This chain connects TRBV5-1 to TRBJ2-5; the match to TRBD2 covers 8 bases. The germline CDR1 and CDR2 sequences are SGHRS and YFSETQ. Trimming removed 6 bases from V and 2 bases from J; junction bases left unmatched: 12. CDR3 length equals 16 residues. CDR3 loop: CASTRGGAERQETQYF. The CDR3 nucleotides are TGCGCCAGCACCCGGGGGGGGGCAGAAAGGCAAGAGACCCAGTACTTC. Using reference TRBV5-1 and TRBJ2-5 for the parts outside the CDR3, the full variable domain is KAGVTQTPRYLIKTRGQQVTLSCSPISGHRSVSWYQQTPGQGLQFLFEYFSETQRNKGNFPGRFSGRQFSNSRSEMNVSTLELGDSALYLCASTRGGAERQETQYFGPGTRLLVL.

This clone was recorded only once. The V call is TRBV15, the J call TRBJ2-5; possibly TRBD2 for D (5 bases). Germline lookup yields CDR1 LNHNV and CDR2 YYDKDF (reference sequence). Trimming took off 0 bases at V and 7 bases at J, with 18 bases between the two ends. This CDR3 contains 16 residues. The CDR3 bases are TGTGCCACCAGCAGAGATCCCCGGACTCCCGGCGGGACCCAGTACTTC. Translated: CATSRDPRTPGGTQYF.

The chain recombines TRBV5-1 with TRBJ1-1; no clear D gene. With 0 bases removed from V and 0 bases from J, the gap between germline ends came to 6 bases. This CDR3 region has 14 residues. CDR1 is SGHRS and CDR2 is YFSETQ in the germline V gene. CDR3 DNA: TGCGCCAGCAGCTTGGTAAGCGTGAACACTGAAGCTTTCTTT. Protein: CASSLVSVNTEAFF.

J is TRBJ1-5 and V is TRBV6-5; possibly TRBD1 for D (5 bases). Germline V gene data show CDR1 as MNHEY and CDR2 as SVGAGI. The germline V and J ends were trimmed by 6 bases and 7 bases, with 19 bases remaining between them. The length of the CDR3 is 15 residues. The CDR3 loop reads CASSGTLGEGQPQHF. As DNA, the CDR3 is TGTGCCAGCAGCGGGACTTTGGGGGAGGGACAGCCCCAGCATTTT.

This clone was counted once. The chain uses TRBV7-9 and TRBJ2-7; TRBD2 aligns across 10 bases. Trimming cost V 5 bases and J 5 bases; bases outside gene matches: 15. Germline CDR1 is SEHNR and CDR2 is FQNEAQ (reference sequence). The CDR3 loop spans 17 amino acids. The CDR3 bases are TGTGCCAGCAGCCAGGCCCTAGCGGGGGCCCCAATGGACGAGCAGTACTTC. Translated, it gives CASSQALAGAPMDEQYF.

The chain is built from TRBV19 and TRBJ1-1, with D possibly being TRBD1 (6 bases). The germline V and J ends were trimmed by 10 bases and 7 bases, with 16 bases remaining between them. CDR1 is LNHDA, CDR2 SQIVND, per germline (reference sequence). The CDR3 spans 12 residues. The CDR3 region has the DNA TGTGCCACCCAAAGTCGGACAGTTGAAGCTTTCTTT. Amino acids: CATQSRTVEAFF.

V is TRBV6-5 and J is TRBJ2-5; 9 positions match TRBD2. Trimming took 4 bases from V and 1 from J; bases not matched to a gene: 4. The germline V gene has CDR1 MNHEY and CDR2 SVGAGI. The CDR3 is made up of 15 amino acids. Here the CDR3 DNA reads TGTGCCAGCAGTTTGAGCGGGGGGTCCCAAGAGACCCAGTACTTC. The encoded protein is CASSLSGGSQETQYF.

The CDR3 DNA is TGTGCCAGTAGGTGGGGAAGGGGCATGAACACTGAAGCTTTCTTT. Protein: CASRWGRGMNTEAFF. The chain combines TRBV19 with TRBJ1-1, with D tentatively TRBD1 (5 bases). Per germline, CDR1 LNHDA and CDR2 SQIVND (reference sequence). V was cut by 6 bases and J by 0 bases, with 14 bases left in between. The CDR3 loop spans 15 amino acids.

Written as DNA, the CDR3 is TGTGCCAGCAGTACCTCCCGGGGCCAAGAGACCCAGTACTTC. It is translated as CASSTSRGQETQYF. This chain uses TRBV27 with TRBJ2-5; tentative D call: TRBD2 (5 bases). CDR1 MNHEY and CDR2 SMNVEV come from the germline V gene (reference sequence). The germline V and J ends were trimmed by 5 bases and 1 base, with 11 bases remaining between them. CDR3 size: 14 residues.

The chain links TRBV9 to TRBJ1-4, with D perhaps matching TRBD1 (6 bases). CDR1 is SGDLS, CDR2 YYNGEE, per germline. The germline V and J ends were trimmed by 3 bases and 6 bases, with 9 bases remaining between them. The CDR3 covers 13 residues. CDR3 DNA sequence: TGTGCCAGCAGCGGGAGACAGGATGAAAAACTGTTTTTT. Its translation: CASSGRQDEKLFF. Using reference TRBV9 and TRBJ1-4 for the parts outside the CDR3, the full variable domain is DSGVTQTPKHLITATGQRVTLRCSPRSGDLSVYWYQQSLDQGLQFLIQYYNGEERAKGNILERFSAQQFPDLHSELNLSSLELGDSALYFCASSGRQDEKLFFGSGTQLSVL.

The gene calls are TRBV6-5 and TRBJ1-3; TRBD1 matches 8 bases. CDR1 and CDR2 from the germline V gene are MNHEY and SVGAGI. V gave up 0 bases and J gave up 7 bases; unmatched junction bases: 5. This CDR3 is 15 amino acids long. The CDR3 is CASSYSDRAKNTIYF. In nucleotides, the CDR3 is TGTGCCAGCAGTTACTCGGACAGGGCTAAGAACACCATATATTTT.

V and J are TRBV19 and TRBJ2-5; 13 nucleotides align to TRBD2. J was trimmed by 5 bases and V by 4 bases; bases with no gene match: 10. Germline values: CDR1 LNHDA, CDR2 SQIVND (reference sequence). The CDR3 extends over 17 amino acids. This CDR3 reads CASSTQPGLAGEETQYF. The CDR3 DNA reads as TGTGCCAGTAGTACGCAACCTGGACTAGCGGGGGAGGAGACCCAGTACTTC.

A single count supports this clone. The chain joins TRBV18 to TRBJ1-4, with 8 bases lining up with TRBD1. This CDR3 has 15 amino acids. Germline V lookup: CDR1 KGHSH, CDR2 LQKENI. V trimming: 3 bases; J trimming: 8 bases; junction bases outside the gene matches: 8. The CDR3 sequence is CASSPQQGVNEKLFF. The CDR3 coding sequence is TGTGCCAGCTCACCCCAACAGGGGGTGAACGAAAAACTGTTTTTT. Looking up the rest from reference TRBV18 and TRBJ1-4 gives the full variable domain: NAGVMQNPRHLVRRRGQEARLRCSPMKGHSHVYWYRQLPEEGLKFMVYLQKENIIDESGMPKERFSAEFPKEGPSILRIQQVVRGDSAAYFCASSPQQGVNEKLFFGSGTQLSVL.

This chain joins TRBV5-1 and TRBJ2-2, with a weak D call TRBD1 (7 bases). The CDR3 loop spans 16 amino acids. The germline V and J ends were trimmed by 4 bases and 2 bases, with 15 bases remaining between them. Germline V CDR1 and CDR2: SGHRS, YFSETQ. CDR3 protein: CASSPRGAVNTGELFF. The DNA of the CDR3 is TGCGCCAGCAGCCCCAGGGGGGCTGTCAACACCGGGGAGCTGTTTTTT.

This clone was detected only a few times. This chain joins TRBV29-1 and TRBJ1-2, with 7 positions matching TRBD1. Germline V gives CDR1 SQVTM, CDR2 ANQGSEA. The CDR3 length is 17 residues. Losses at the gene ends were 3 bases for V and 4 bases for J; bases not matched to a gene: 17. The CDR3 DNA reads TGCAGCGTTGAGGCGAGCCCAATCCGACAGGGACTCTATGGCTACACCTTC. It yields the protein CSVEASPIRQGLYGYTF.

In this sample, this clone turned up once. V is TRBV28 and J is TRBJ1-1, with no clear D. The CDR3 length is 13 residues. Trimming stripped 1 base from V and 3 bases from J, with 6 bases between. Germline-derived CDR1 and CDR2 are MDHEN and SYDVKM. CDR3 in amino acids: CASSLSGYTEAFF. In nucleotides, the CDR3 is TGTGCCAGCAGTTTATCGGGTTACACTGAAGCTTTCTTT.

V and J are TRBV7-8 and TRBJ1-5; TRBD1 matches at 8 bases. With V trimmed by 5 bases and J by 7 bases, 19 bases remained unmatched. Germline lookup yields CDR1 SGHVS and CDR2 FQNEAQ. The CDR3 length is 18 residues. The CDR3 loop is CASSNLRQGRGAEQPQHF. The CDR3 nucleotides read TGTGCCAGCAGCAACCTTCGACAGGGGCGAGGTGCCGAACAGCCCCAGCATTTT.